This T cell receptor (beta chain) was sequenced in a study of CD8+ T cells in alopecia areata. The study, taken as a whole, reports: Alphabeta T cells residing in normal skin are also sequenced in scalp samples. Relative to mice, TCR sharing across patients was less clear, a difference possibly HLA-related.

Once RNA had been extracted, it was reverse transcribed into cDNA to act as the sequencing template. The assay was immunoSEQ multiplex PCR, and TCRdb's table has in-frame clones only and misses some. The sample carries 110,000 or so clones, almost 60% recorded once. A remark on this clone: The antigen remains undetermined.

CDR3 size: 16 residues. Per the germline V gene, CDR1 is SGHRS and CDR2 is YFSETQ. J lost 3 bases, V lost 2 bases, and 10 bases had no gene match. This receptor was obtained from a human donor in good health. The source material was CD8+ T cells sorted from blood. The genes are TRBV5-1 and TRBJ2-7; 8 bases are shared with TRBD2. CDR3 loop: CASSFGTRQPFYEQYF. CDR3 nucleotides: TGCGCCAGCAGCTTTGGGACTAGACAGCCGTTCTACGAGCAGTACTTC.